One sample yielded the 23 T cell receptor beta chains listed below, sequenced in a study of shared clonotypes between healthy human individuals. Here immunoSEQ multiplex PCR was the method, and the copy in TCRdb shows in-frame clones only, minus some. Of millions of clones listed, just over 90% are singletons. What was sequenced was naive CD4+ T cells sorted from blood. Subset described: CD45RA+ positively selected. The receptors come from a young man in good health.

This sequence joins TRBV2 and TRBJ1-2; D unresolved. Germline assignment: CDR1 SNHLY and CDR2 FYNNEI. The length of the CDR3 is 11 residues. The V gene lost 8 bases and the J gene lost 3 bases, with 7 bases spanning the gap. CDR3 protein: CASSDYYGYTF. The CDR3 DNA follows: TGTGCCAGCTCAGACTACTATGGCTACACCTTC. The full variable domain, completed using reference TRBV2 and TRBJ1-2, is EPEVTQTPSHQVTQMGQEVILRCVPISNHLYFYWYRQILGQKVEFLVSFYNNEISEKSEIFDDQFSVERPDGSNFTLKIRSTKLEDSAMYFCASSDYYGYTFGSGTRLTVV.

V and J are TRBV7-9 and TRBJ1-5; no clear D. This CDR3 spans 14 amino acids. Germline assignment: CDR1 SEHNR and CDR2 FQNEAQ (reference sequence). Trimming took off 5 bases at V and 2 bases at J, with 10 bases between the two ends. The CDR3 here is CASSPLKGNQPQHF. The CDR3 nucleotides are TGTGCCAGCAGCCCGCTGAAGGGCAATCAGCCCCAGCATTTT.

J is TRBJ1-6 and V is TRBV4-1; 7 nucleotides line up with TRBD1. V dropped 0 bases and J dropped 5; count of bases not matched to a gene: 1. Germline CDR1 and CDR2: MGHRA and YSYEKL. This CDR3 region has 15 residues. The CDR3 region is CASSQEGQNNSPLHF. The CDR3, as DNA: TGCGCCAGCAGCCAAGAGGGACAGAATAATTCACCCCTCCACTTT.

The J gene is TRBJ2-3, the V gene TRBV2; D could derive from TRBD1 or TRBD2 (5 bases each). CDR1 is SNHLY, CDR2 FYNNEI, per germline. This CDR3 has 14 amino acids. Trimming removed 0 bases from V and 2 bases from J, with 6 bases in between. The CDR3 DNA is TGTGCCAGCAGTGAAGCGGGGGTCACAGATACGCAGTATTTT. As protein: CASSEAGVTDTQYF.

The DNA for the CDR3 is TGCGCCACTTCCCAGGGGGTCCAAGAGACCCAGTACTTC. Translation gives CATSQGVQETQYF. The chain links TRBV10-1 to TRBJ2-5; TRBD1 aligns across 7 bases. The germline gives CDR1 WNHNN, CDR2 SYGVQD (reference sequence). V lost 10 bases to trimming and J lost 1 base; unmatched junction nucleotides: 6. This CDR3 spans 13 amino acids.

The gene calls are TRBV7-2 and TRBJ2-5; D gene ambiguous. V lost 4 bases and J lost 5, with 14 bases in between. CDR3 size: 14 residues. CDR1 and CDR2 from the germline V gene are SGHTA and FQGNSA. CDR3 bases: TGTGCCAGCAGCTCTGACGGACCTAGGGAGACCCAGTACTTC. Its translation: CASSSDGPRETQYF.

The rearrangement links TRBV5-1 to TRBJ2-5, with 9 bases fitting TRBD2. Germline V CDR1 and CDR2: SGHRS, YFSETQ. CDR3 length equals 15 residues. Germline trimming cut 4 bases from V and 5 bases from J; bases unmatched to any gene: 9. The CDR3 loop is CASSRASGMGETQYF. The DNA for the CDR3 is TGCGCCAGCAGCCGAGCTAGCGGGATGGGGGAGACCCAGTACTTC.

V gene TRBV9 combines with J gene TRBJ2-7, with D hard to call. This CDR3 has 9 amino acids. Germline CDR1 SGDLS, CDR2 YYNGEE. Between the trimmed V and J ends, which lost 8 bases and 3 bases, there was a span of 3 bases. In nucleotides, the CDR3 is TGTGCCAGGTACTACGAGCAGTACTTC. It specifies CARYYEQYF.

The chain carries TRBV7-9 and TRBJ2-7; no clear D gene. Trimming removed 6 bases from V and 3 bases from J, with 15 bases in between. CDR3 size: 14 residues. The germline gives CDR1 SEHNR, CDR2 FQNEAQ (reference sequence). The CDR3 sequence is CASRSNSLSYEQYF. The CDR3, as DNA: TGTGCCAGCAGATCGAATTCCCTTAGCTACGAGCAGTACTTC. The entire variable domain, with the rest obtained from reference TRBV7-9 and TRBJ2-7, is as follows: DTGVSQNPRHKITKRGQNVTFRCDPISEHNRLYWYRQTLGQGPEFLTYFQNEAQLEKSRLLSDRFSAERPKGSFSTLEIQRTEQGDSAMYLCASRSNSLSYEQYFGPGTRLTVT.

CDR3 amino acids: CASSAKTQASTGELFF. CDR3 sequence (DNA): TGCGCCAGCAGCGCAAAAACTCAGGCGAGCACCGGGGAGCTGTTTTTT. The chain is built from TRBV5-1 and TRBJ2-2; D is uncertain. The V gene lost 4 bases and the J gene lost 4 bases, with 17 bases spanning the gap. The CDR3 is 16 residues long. The germline V gene has CDR1 SGHRS and CDR2 YFSETQ.

The chain joins TRBV6-6 to TRBJ1-4; 8 nucleotides line up with TRBD1. The CDR3 length is 15 residues. With V trimmed by 6 bases and J by 4 bases, 7 bases remained unmatched. CDR1 and CDR2 from the germline V gene are MNHNY and SVGAGI (reference sequence). The DNA for the CDR3 is TGTGCCAGCAGCCTCCGGACAGGGCTTAATGAAAAACTGTTTTTT. Translation: CASSLRTGLNEKLFF.

The V and J genes are TRBV5-4 and TRBJ1-3, with a possible D match to TRBD1 (5 bases). Germline V gives CDR1 SGHNT, CDR2 YYREEE (reference sequence). V was pared by 4 bases and J by 0 bases, with 11 bases between. The CDR3 is made up of 15 amino acids. Here the CDR3 DNA reads TGTGCCAGCAGCCCCGGGGACCTCTCTGGAAACACCATATATTTT. It encodes CASSPGDLSGNTIYF.

The chain recombines TRBV27 with TRBJ2-7, with 9 bases identical to TRBD2. Losses at the gene ends were 7 bases for V and 3 bases for J; bases not matched to a gene: 10. Germline CDR1 reads MNHEY; CDR2 reads SMNVEV (reference sequence). This CDR3 has 15 residues. CDR3 sequence (DNA): TGTGCCAGCAAGGTAAGCGGGAGGAGTCACTACGAGCAGTACTTC. Its protein product is CASKVSGRSHYEQYF.

The chain joins TRBV10-2 to TRBJ2-5, with 11 bases fitting TRBD1. The ends lost 9 bases at V and 9 bases at J; junction bases unmatched: 12. Germline V CDR1 and CDR2: WSHSY, SAAADI. The CDR3 runs 14 residues. This CDR3 reads CASWDRGTPRPQYF. Written as DNA, the CDR3 is TGCGCCAGTTGGGACAGGGGGACTCCAAGACCCCAGTACTTC.

In this sample, this clone turned up once. At the DNA level, this CDR3 is encoded by other sequences in the same sample as well. V gene TRBV6-6 combines with J gene TRBJ2-7; the D gene is possibly TRBD1 (5 bases). Germline V gene data show CDR1 as MNHNY and CDR2 as SVGAGI (reference sequence). Trimming left V 0 bases short and J 0 bases short, with 6 bases between. The CDR3 totals 14 residues. The CDR3, as DNA: TGTGCCAGCAGTTACTCGCAGGGCTCCTACGAGCAGTACTTC. This gives the protein CASSYSQGSYEQYF.

With respect to this clone: The same CDR3 also results from other DNA sequences found in this sample. The chain is built from TRBV4-1 and TRBJ2-1; 7 positions agree with TRBD1. Germline V gene lookup returns CDR1 MGHRA and CDR2 YSYEKL. V shed 1 base and J 6 bases; nucleotides not matched to a gene: 9. The CDR3 consists of 16 residues. The CDR3 nucleotides read TGCGCCAGCAGCCAAGCAGGGACAGAGGTCGGCAATGAGCAGTTCTTC. It yields the protein CASSQAGTEVGNEQFF.

The chain joins TRBV11-2 to TRBJ2-3; TRBD2 aligns across 9 bases. J lost 4 bases, V lost 3 bases, and 8 bases had no gene match. This CDR3 comprises 16 residues. Germline CDR1 is SGHAT and CDR2 is FQNNGV. The CDR3 protein is CASSFSLAGSPDTQYF. DNA of the CDR3: TGTGCCAGCAGCTTTAGTCTAGCGGGGTCTCCAGATACGCAGTATTTT.

The chain is built from TRBV7-2 and TRBJ2-2; TRBD1 is a possible D gene (6 bases). This CDR3 has 15 amino acids. Germline assignment: CDR1 SGHTA and CDR2 FQGNSA. Trimming cost V 6 bases and J 2 bases, with 13 bases left between them. In nucleotides, the CDR3 is TGTGCCAGCAGGAGGGGGACACATAACACCGGGGAGCTGTTTTTT. Protein sequence: CASRRGTHNTGELFF. Together with reference TRBV7-2 and TRBJ2-2, the CDR3 gives the full variable domain: GAGVSQSPSNKVTEKGKDVELRCDPISGHTALYWYRQSLGQGLEFLIYFQGNSAPDKSGLPSDRFSAERTGGSVSTLTIQRTQQEDSAVYLCASRRGTHNTGELFFGEGSRLTVL.

The chain combines TRBV11-2 with TRBJ1-2; perhaps TRBD1 as D (5 bases). V lost 2 bases and J 8 bases, leaving 24 bases between the germline ends. CDR1 SGHAT and CDR2 FQNNGV come from the germline V gene. This CDR3 contains 17 residues. The CDR3 nucleotides are TGTGCCAGCAGCTTAAAGTTCCAGGTGGGGCGAGGTGTGGGCTACACCTTC. Translating it yields CASSLKFQVGRGVGYTF. Full variable domain (rest looked up from reference TRBV11-2 and TRBJ1-2): EAGVAQSPRYKIIEKRQSVAFWCNPISGHATLYWYQQILGQGPKLLIQFQNNGVVDDSQLPKDRFSAERLKGVDSTLKIQPAKLEDSAVYLCASSLKFQVGRGVGYTFGSGTRLTVV.

This clone was detected only once. The chain combines TRBV7-2 with TRBJ2-4, with D perhaps given as TRBD1 or TRBD2 (6 bases each). The CDR3 length is 16 residues. V lost 5 bases and J 6 bases, leaving 20 bases between the germline ends. Germline CDR1 SGHTA, CDR2 FQGNSA. CDR3 DNA: TGTGCCAGCAGCCCGTCGGGGGCAGGGTTAGGAAACATTCAGTACTTC. Residues: CASSPSGAGLGNIQYF. The full variable domain, rest sourced from reference TRBV7-2 and TRBJ2-4, is GAGVSQSPSNKVTEKGKDVELRCDPISGHTALYWYRQSLGQGLEFLIYFQGNSAPDKSGLPSDRFSAERTGGSVSTLTIQRTQQEDSAVYLCASSPSGAGLGNIQYFGAGTRLSVL.

In regard to this clone: The same CDR3 arises from other DNA sequences in this sample as well. This chain joins TRBV19 and TRBJ1-6; TRBD1 matches 7 bases. The germline V gene encodes CDR1 LNHDA and CDR2 SQIVND (reference sequence). V shed 5 bases, J shed 6 bases, and the junction held 4 bases outside the gene matches. CDR3 length equals 14 residues. CDR3 sequence (DNA): TGTGCCAGTAGTCCCCGACAGGGTAATTCACCCCTCCACTTT. Protein: CASSPRQGNSPLHF.

This clone was seen more than once but under ten times. The chain employs TRBV30 and TRBJ1-5; 7 nucleotides line up with TRBD1. Germline V gives CDR1 GTSNPN, CDR2 SVGIG (reference sequence). J was trimmed by 1 base and V by 3 bases; bases with no gene match: 9. The CDR3 length is 16 residues. The CDR3 DNA is TGTGCCTGGAGAGGGGGGGAACAGGGGAGCAATCAGCCCCAGCATTTT. Amino acid sequence: CAWRGGEQGSNQPQHF. The whole variable domain, filled in from reference TRBV30 and TRBJ1-5, reads SQTIHQWPATLVQPVGSPLSLECTVEGTSNPNLYWYRQAAGRGLQLLFYSVGIGQISSEVPQNLSASRPQDRQFILSSKKLLLSDSGFYLCAWRGGEQGSNQPQHFGDGTRLSIL.

A note on this clone: Other DNA sequences in this sample translate to the same CDR3. The chain joins TRBV5-6 to TRBJ2-7; unclear D gene. CDR1 and CDR2 from the germline V gene are SGHDT and YYEEEE. The CDR3 is 12 amino acids. Between the trimmed V and J ends, which lost 5 bases and 3 bases, there was a span of 9 bases. CDR3 in DNA: TGTGCCAGCAGTAAACACGTCTACGAGCAGTACTTC. It translates to CASSKHVYEQYF. The complete variable domain, with remaining parts taken from reference TRBV5-6 and TRBJ2-7, reads DAGVTQSPTHLIKTRGQQVTLRCSPKSGHDTVSWYQQALGQGPQFIFQYYEEEERQRGNFPDRFSGHQFPNYSSELNVNALLLGDSALYLCASSKHVYEQYFGPGTRLTVT.